A selection of T cell receptor beta chains follows, all from one sample in a study of cytomegalovirus exposure and HLA in healthy donors. Repertoires were generated with immunoSEQ multiplex PCR, while TCRdb's copy carries only in-frame clones and drops some. The table includes some 150,000 clones, 60% to 80% detected once. Material: PBMCs. These receptors came from a male donor in good health and CMV-seronegative. The CDR3 runs from the conserved cysteine through the conserved F or W. D genes are given only for firm matches. Clone size is given for some rows only: seen once, a few or many times, or a class if the clone is expanded.

D gene,J gene,clone size,V gene,CDR3 protein,CDR3 DNA
NA,TRBJ1-1,NA,TRBV9,CASSVGTGMDTEAFF,TGTGCCAGCAGCGTAGGTACAGGGATGGACACTGAAGCTTTCTTT
NA,TRBJ1-3,NA,TRBV29-1,CSAAGNTIYF,TGCAGCGCCGCTGGAAACACCATATATTTT
NA,TRBJ2-7,few,TRBV7-2,CASSRLVQGNSYEQYF,TGTGCCAGCAGCCGACTCGTTCAGGGAAACTCCTACGAGCAGTACTTC
TRBD1,TRBJ2-1,once,TRBV25-1,CASSDPGGPYNEQFF,TGTGCCAGCAGTGACCCAGGGGGACCCTACAATGAGCAGTTCTTC
TRBD1,TRBJ2-1,NA,TRBV18,CASSPAGQGVNEQFF,TGTGCCAGCTCACCAGCAGGACAGGGGGTGAATGAGCAGTTCTTC
NA,TRBJ2-3,NA,TRBV10-3,CAIKQAGTDTQYF,TGTGCCATCAAGCAGGCCGGCACAGATACGCAGTATTTT
NA,TRBJ2-1,once,TRBV11-3,CASSLVEGGEQFF,TGTGCCAGCAGCTTAGTCGAGGGAGGTGAGCAGTTCTTC
NA,TRBJ2-3,NA,TRBV7-2,CASSLGGDRTDTQYF,TGTGCCAGCAGCTTAGGCGGGGACCGAACAGATACGCAGTATTTT
NA,TRBJ2-7,NA,TRBV6-1,CASSEGEVAEQYF,TGTGCCAGCAGTGAAGGGGAAGTAGCGGAGCAGTACTTC
TRBD1,TRBJ2-7,NA,TRBV19,CASSPGTGVEQYF,TGTGCCAGTAGTCCGGGGACAGGGGTCGAGCAGTACTTC
NA,TRBJ2-1,NA,TRBV30,CAWSVLGVAVDNEQFF,TGTGCCTGGAGTGTACTAGGGGTAGCGGTCGACAATGAGCAGTTCTTC
NA,TRBJ1-2,NA,TRBV10-3,CAISELDGYYGYTF,TGTGCCATCAGTGAACTTGACGGGTACTATGGCTACACCTTC
TRBD2,TRBJ2-3,NA,TRBV30,CAFSSGSTDTQYF,TGTGCCTTCTCTAGCGGCAGCACAGATACGCAGTATTTT
NA,TRBJ2-7,NA,TRBV4-3,CASSQGLRDYEQYF,TGCGCCAGCAGCCAAGGGTTGCGGGACTACGAGCAGTACTTC
NA,TRBJ2-7,NA,TRBV5-6,CASSLGTRGSYEQYF,TGTGCCAGCAGCTTGGGGACCCGGGGATCCTACGAGCAGTACTTC
NA,TRBJ1-1,NA,TRBV5-1,CASSTGQMNTEAFF,TGCGCCAGCAGCACGGGACAAATGAACACTGAAGCTTTCTTT
NA,TRBJ2-1,NA,TRBV5-1,CASSPALRRSSYNEQFF,TGCGCCAGCAGCCCTGCTCTGAGGCGGAGCTCCTACAATGAGCAGTTCTTC
NA,TRBJ1-2,NA,TRBV12-5,CASGPSGGPGGGDGYTF,TGTGCTAGTGGTCCCTCTGGAGGCCCGGGGGGGGGAGATGGCTACACCTTC
NA,TRBJ1-2,few,TRBV25-1,CASSGSQGYGYTF,TGTGCCAGCAGTGGGTCACAGGGATATGGCTACACCTTC
TRBD2,TRBJ2-1,NA,TRBV7-2,CASSDTGLASYNEQFF,TGTGCCAGCAGCGACACGGGACTAGCGTCCTACAATGAGCAGTTCTTC
NA,TRBJ2-3,NA,TRBV5-5,CASSLDRKTDTQYF,TGTGCCAGCAGCTTGGACAGGAAAACAGATACGCAGTATTTT
TRBD2,TRBJ2-5,NA,TRBV5-1,CASSLAGPGGETQYF,TGCGCCAGCAGCTTGGCGGGACCGGGAGGGGAGACCCAGTACTTC
NA,TRBJ1-2,NA,TRBV5-4,CASSPRTEVRYGYTF,TGTGCCAGCAGCCCCCGGACAGAAGTGCGCTATGGCTACACCTTC
TRBD1,TRBJ1-5,NA,TRBV18,CASSPVGQASNQPQHF,TGTGCCAGCTCACCCGTCGGACAGGCTAGCAATCAGCCCCAGCATTTT
NA,TRBJ1-1,NA,TRBV18,CASSREMNTEAFF,TGTGCCAGCTCCAGGGAAATGAACACTGAAGCTTTCTTT
NA,TRBJ2-1,NA,TRBV2,CASSVSGAYNEQFF,TGTGCCAGCAGTGTTAGCGGAGCCTACAATGAGCAGTTCTTC
NA,TRBJ2-7,NA,TRBV11-3,CASSLGEYEQYF,TGTGCCAGCAGCTTAGGCGAATACGAGCAGTACTTC
NA,TRBJ2-1,NA,TRBV7-6,CASSLRGGGGPSNEQFF,TGTGCCAGCAGCTTACGCGGAGGCGGCGGCCCTTCGAATGAGCAGTTCTTC
TRBD1,TRBJ2-7,NA,TRBV6-5,CASRRMGQVIEQYF,TGTGCCAGCAGACGGATGGGACAGGTAATCGAGCAGTACTTC
TRBD2,TRBJ2-7,NA,TRBV5-8,CASSPPRASGSKLSYEQYF,TGTGCCAGCAGCCCCCCTAGGGCTAGCGGGTCTAAATTATCCTACGAGCAGTACTTC
TRBD1,TRBJ1-1,NA,TRBV13,CASSFPYDRAGNTEAFF,TGTGCCAGCAGCTTCCCCTACGACAGGGCGGGGAACACTGAAGCTTTCTTT
TRBD2,TRBJ2-1,NA,TRBV5-1,CASGPGLAGGLMEQFF,TGCGCCAGCGGCCCGGGTCTAGCGGGGGGACTCATGGAGCAGTTCTTC
TRBD2,TRBJ2-1,NA,TRBV18,CASSPILAEDNEQFF,TGTGCCAGCTCACCAATACTAGCGGAGGACAATGAGCAGTTCTTC
NA,TRBJ1-4,NA,TRBV4-1,CASSPEDSENEKLFF,TGCGCCAGCAGCCCTGAGGACAGCGAGAATGAAAAACTGTTTTTT
TRBD1,TRBJ1-3,NA,TRBV4-2,CASSRGTGGNTIYF,TGTGCCAGCAGCCGGGGGACAGGGGGAAACACCATATATTTT
NA,TRBJ1-2,NA,TRBV5-6,CASSLTGPGYTF,TGTGCCAGCAGCTTGACAGGGCCCGGCTACACCTTC
TRBD1,TRBJ1-6,NA,TRBV6-4,CASSAEPGQGNSPLHF,TGTGCCAGCAGTGCCGAGCCGGGACAGGGGAATTCACCCCTCCACTTT
TRBD2,TRBJ2-7,NA,TRBV5-1,CASSLGSGETYEQYF,TGCGCCAGCAGCTTGGGAAGCGGGGAGACCTACGAGCAGTACTTC
TRBD1,TRBJ1-2,NA,TRBV6-4,CASSDSRQGARDGYTF,TGTGCCAGCAGTGACTCGAGGCAGGGGGCTAGGGATGGCTACACCTTC
NA,TRBJ2-5,NA,TRBV2,CASSWEHKETQYF,TGTGCCAGCAGTTGGGAGCATAAAGAGACCCAGTACTTC
NA,TRBJ1-1,NA,TRBV4-1,CASSQGAQGGTEAFF,TGCGCCAGCAGCCAAGGGGCACAGGGTGGGACTGAAGCTTTCTTT
TRBD1,TRBJ1-5,NA,TRBV2,CASIADRVSQPQHF,TGTGCCAGCATCGCGGACAGGGTCAGTCAGCCCCAGCATTTT
TRBD2,TRBJ2-7,NA,TRBV7-2,CASSSGLLEQYF,TGTGCCAGCAGCTCGGGACTACTAGAGCAGTACTTC